Sequencing of this TCR beta chain was carried out in a study of graft-versus-host responses after intestinal transplantation. For the study at large: Each transplant was multivisceral, liver-intestinal, or isolated intestinal. Recipients were all induced with anti-thymocyte globulin, then given tacrolimus and steroids for 2 to 4 years.

Sequenced by immunoSEQ multiplex PCR; TCRdb stores in-frame clones only, minus some. The sample lists some 66,000 clones, around nine tenths seen once, with more than 1.5% in the top ten. Once graft tissue had been processed, intraepithelial and lamina propria lymphocytes were released. Germline CDR1 reads SGHTA; CDR2 reads FQGNSA. The CDR3 runs to 17 residues. V dropped 5 bases and J dropped 8 bases, with 24 bases sitting between them. V is TRBV7-2 and J is TRBJ1-4; D is unresolved. Sequencing used ileum tissue, obtained approximately 56 weeks after transplant. This clonotype was obtained from a human patient who received an intestinal transplant, so some T cells may come from the graft donor. The CDR3 DNA reads as TGTGCCAGCAGCCCCTGGCTCCAGGTTGAGCTCGGGGAAAAACTGTTTTTT. Translating it yields CASSPWLQVELGEKLFF.